This is a list of T cell receptor beta chains from one sample in a study of cytomegalovirus exposure and HLA in healthy donors. The data were produced by immunoSEQ multiplex PCR, yet TCRdb's version contains in-frame clones alone and is incomplete. In the table there are fewer than 150,000 clones, around 80% of which are singletons. Sequenced material: PBMCs. The receptors were gathered from a man aged 25 to 45 in good health and CMV-seropositive. Both conserved end residues are part of each CDR3. A D gene is named only where the DNA matches it firmly. Clone size is shown for a subset of rows, as once, few, many or a class of expanded clone.

>TRBD1|TRBV6-1|-|TRBJ1-2
CASRRDRLDGYTF
TGTGCCAGCAGGAGGGACAGACTAGATGGCTACACCTTC
>-|TRBV5-4|-|TRBJ2-2
CASSLGTGFNTGELFF
TGTGCCAGCAGCTTGGGGACGGGGTTTAACACCGGGGAGCTGTTTTTT
>TRBD1|TRBV9|-|TRBJ2-7
CASSVEDRGRLGEQYF
TGTGCCAGCAGCGTAGAGGACAGGGGGCGTCTTGGAGAGCAGTACTTC
>TRBD2|TRBV5-5|-|TRBJ2-7
CASSFLTSGSSYEQYF
TGTGCCAGCAGCTTTTTGACTAGCGGCAGCTCCTACGAGCAGTACTTC
>-|TRBV19|once|TRBJ1-1
CASRDPGLNTEAFF
TGTGCCAGTAGGGACCCAGGGTTGAACACTGAAGCTTTCTTT
>-|TRBV7-2|once|TRBJ2-5
CASSLERGETQYF
TGTGCCAGCAGCTTAGAAAGGGGGGAGACCCAGTACTTC
>TRBD2|TRBV6-1|-|TRBJ2-7
CASSEPSGISYEQYF
TGTGCCAGCAGTGAGCCGAGCGGGATCTCCTACGAGCAGTACTTC
>-|TRBV6-5|-|TRBJ1-1
CASRPLQQGLGAFF
TGTGCCAGCAGGCCTCTTCAACAGGGTCTGGGAGCTTTCTTT
>TRBD2|TRBV7-6|once|TRBJ2-7
CASSSQRGAGEQYF
TGTGCCAGCAGTTCTCAGCGGGGTGCGGGCGAGCAGTACTTC
>-|TRBV6-5|-|TRBJ2-7
CASSYSTTPGYYEQYF
TGTGCCAGCAGTTACTCGACGACGCCAGGGTACTACGAGCAGTACTTC
>TRBD2|TRBV11-3|once|TRBJ2-1
CASSPGLAVYNEQFF
TGTGCCAGCAGCCCGGGACTAGCGGTCTACAATGAGCAGTTCTTC
>-|TRBV25-1|few|TRBJ2-2
CASSEPVRAGELFF
TGTGCCAGCAGTGAACCCGTGAGGGCCGGGGAGCTGTTTTTT
>-|TRBV2|-|TRBJ1-1
CASSPGEGTTEAFF
TGTGCCAGCAGTCCGGGAGAGGGGACGACTGAAGCTTTCTTT
>-|TRBV7-2|-|TRBJ2-2
CASSPVSGTGELFF
TGTGCCAGCAGCCCGGTCAGCGGCACCGGGGAGCTGTTTTTT
>TRBD1|TRBV30|-|TRBJ1-2
CAWSVRETGLGGYTF
TGTGCCTGGAGTGTAAGAGAGACAGGGTTGGGCGGCTACACCTTC